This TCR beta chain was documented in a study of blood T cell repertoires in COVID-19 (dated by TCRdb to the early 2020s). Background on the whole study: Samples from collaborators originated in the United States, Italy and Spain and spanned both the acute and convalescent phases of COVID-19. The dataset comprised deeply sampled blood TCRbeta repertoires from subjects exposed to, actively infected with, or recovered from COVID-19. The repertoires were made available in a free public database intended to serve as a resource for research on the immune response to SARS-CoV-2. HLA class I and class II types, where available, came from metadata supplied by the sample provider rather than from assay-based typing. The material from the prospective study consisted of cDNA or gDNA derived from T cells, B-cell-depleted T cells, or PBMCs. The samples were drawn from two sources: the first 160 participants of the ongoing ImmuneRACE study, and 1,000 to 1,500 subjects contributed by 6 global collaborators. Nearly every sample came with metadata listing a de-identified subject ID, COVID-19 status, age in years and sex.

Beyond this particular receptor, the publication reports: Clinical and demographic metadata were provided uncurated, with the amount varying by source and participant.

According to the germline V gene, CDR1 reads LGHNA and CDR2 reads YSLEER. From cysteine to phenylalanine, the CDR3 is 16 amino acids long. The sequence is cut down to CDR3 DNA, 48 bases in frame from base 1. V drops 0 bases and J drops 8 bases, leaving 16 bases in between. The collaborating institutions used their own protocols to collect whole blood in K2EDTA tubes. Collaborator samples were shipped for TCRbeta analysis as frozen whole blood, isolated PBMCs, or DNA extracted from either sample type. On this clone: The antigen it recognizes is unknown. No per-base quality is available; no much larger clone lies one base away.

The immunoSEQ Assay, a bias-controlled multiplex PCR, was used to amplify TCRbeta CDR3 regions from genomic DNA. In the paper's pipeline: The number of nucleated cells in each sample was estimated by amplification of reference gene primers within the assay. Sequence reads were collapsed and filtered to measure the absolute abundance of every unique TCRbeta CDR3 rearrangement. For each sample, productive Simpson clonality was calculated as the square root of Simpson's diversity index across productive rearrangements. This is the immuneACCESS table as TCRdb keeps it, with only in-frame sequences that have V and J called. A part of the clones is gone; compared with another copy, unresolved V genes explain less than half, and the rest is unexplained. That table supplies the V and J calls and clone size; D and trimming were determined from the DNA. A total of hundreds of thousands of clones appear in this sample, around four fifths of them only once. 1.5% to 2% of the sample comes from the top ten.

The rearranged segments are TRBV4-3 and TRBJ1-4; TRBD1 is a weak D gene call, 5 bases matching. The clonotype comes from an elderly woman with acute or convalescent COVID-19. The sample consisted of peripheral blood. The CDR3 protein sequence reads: CASSQEVLGGPEKLFF. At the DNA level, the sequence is TGCGCCAGCAGCCAAGAAGTCCTGGGGGGACCGGAAAAACTGTTTTTT.